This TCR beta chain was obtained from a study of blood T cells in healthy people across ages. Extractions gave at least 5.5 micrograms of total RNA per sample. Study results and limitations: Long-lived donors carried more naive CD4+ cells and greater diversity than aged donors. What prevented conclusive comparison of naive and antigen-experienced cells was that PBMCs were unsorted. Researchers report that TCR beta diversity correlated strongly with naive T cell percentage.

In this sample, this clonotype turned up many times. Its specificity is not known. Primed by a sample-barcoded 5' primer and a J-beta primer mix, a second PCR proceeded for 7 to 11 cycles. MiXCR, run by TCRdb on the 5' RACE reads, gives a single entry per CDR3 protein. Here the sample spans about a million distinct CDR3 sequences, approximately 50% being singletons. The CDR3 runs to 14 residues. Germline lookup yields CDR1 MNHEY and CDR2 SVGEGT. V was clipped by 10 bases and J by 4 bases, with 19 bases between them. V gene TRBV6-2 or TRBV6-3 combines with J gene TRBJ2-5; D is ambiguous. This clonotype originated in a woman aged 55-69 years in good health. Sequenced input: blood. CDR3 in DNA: TGTGCCACCTGTCTCGCCAGAGACCGAGAGACCCAGTACTTC. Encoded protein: CATCLARDRETQYF.